This TCR beta chain was found in a study of human T cells and chemical hapten exposure. Documented time point: patch test 1, 2 weeks after DPC sensitization. Treatment: therapeutic diphenylcyclopropenone sensitization with weekly scalp DPC. RNA extraction used unfractionated whole blood as the source of total RNA. TCRdb passed the RACE reads through MiXCR, listing each CDR3 protein once. The sample has approximately 340,000 distinct CDR3 sequences; around 7% are singletons. The CDR3 contains 13 residues. Germline CDR1 reads DFQATT; CDR2 reads SNEGSKA (reference sequence). The germline V and J ends were trimmed by 6 bases and 2 bases, with 14 bases remaining between them.

The material sequenced was whole blood, taken in connection with sensitization to the hapten diphenylcyclopropenone (DPC). The source is a woman under 30 with alopecia areata. Some clones in this sample may be carry-over from other donors' samples. This rearrangement joins TRBV20-1 to TRBJ2-7; D possibly uses TRBD1 or TRBD2 (6 bases each). Here the CDR3 reads CSAGGQGPYEQYF. CDR3 DNA sequence: TGCAGTGCGGGGGGACAAGGACCCTACGAGCAGTACTTC.